The next 23 T cell receptor beta chains were all read from a single sample in a study of shared clonotypes between healthy human individuals. CD8 cells regarded as naive lacked CD45RO, were positively chosen for CCR7, and omitted terminally differentiated effector memory CD45RA+ cells. Clones were sequenced by immunoSEQ multiplex PCR, and TCRdb holds only the in-frame ones, with some missing. The table includes around 2.1 million clones, about 92% detected once. Material: naive CD8+ T cells from PBMCs. The receptors originated from a man aged 18 to 30 in good health. Some clones in this sample may be carry-over from other donors' samples.

V usage is TRBV9 and J usage is TRBJ2-2; D might be TRBD1 (5 bases). Trimming stripped 0 bases from V and 1 base from J, with 10 bases between. Per the germline V gene, CDR1 is SGDLS and CDR2 is YYNGEE. This CDR3 is built from 16 residues. In DNA form, the CDR3 reads TGTGCCAGCAGCGTAGGAACTACAGGGAACACCGGGGAGCTGTTTTTT. The encoded protein is CASSVGTTGNTGELFF. The full variable domain, with the rest looked up from reference TRBV9 and TRBJ2-2, is DSGVTQTPKHLITATGQRVTLRCSPRSGDLSVYWYQQSLDQGLQFLIQYYNGEERAKGNILERFSAQQFPDLHSELNLSSLELGDSALYFCASSVGTTGNTGELFFGEGSRLTVL.

The chain recombines TRBV29-1 with TRBJ2-7; D tentatively fits TRBD1 or TRBD2 (5 bases each). Germline-derived CDR1 and CDR2 are SQVTM and ANQGSEA. The CDR3 length is 14 residues. Trimming pared 1 base from V and 2 bases from J, leaving 12 bases between. CDR3 region: CSVEGGANPYEQYF. The CDR3 nucleotides read TGCAGCGTTGAAGGAGGGGCCAACCCCTACGAGCAGTACTTC.

V is TRBV4-3 and J is TRBJ2-7; tentatively, D is TRBD2 (5 bases). Germline V gene sequence: CDR1 LGHNA, CDR2 YSLEER. V was clipped by 0 bases and J by 3 bases, with 12 bases between them. The CDR3 length is 15 residues. CDR3 amino acids: CASSQETGNIYEQYF. As DNA, the CDR3 is TGCGCCAGCAGCCAAGAAACGGGGAATATCTACGAGCAGTACTTC.

This CDR3 reads CASSLVSYGYTF. Written as DNA, the CDR3 is TGTGCCAGCAGCTTAGTCTCTTATGGCTACACCTTC. This chain links TRBV7-2 with TRBJ1-2; D uncertain. CDR3 length equals 12 residues. The germline gives CDR1 SGHTA, CDR2 FQGNSA. The V gene lost 1 base and the J gene lost 5 bases, with 5 bases spanning the gap.

The rearrangement uses TRBV5-1 and TRBJ2-7, with 11 bases fitting TRBD2. The CDR3 runs to 17 residues. V lost 0 bases to trimming and J lost 1 base; unmatched junction nucleotides: 6. The germline gives CDR1 SGHRS, CDR2 YFSETQ. Written as DNA, the CDR3 is TGCGCCAGCAGCTTGGACGAACTAGCGGGAGTTTCCTACGAGCAGTACTTC. This codes for CASSLDELAGVSYEQYF.

The V call is TRBV7-9, the J call TRBJ1-3; possible D gene TRBD1, 5 bases. Germline V gene data show CDR1 as SEHNR and CDR2 as FQNEAQ (reference sequence). The CDR3 has 18 amino acids. The V gene lost 5 bases and the J gene lost 0 bases, with 20 bases spanning the gap. The CDR3 DNA reads TGTGCCAGCAGCGTGGGACCCCTAGGAAGTTCCTCTGGAAACACCATATATTTT. Translated, it gives CASSVGPLGSSSGNTIYF.

This chain joins TRBV5-5 and TRBJ2-7; 8 bases are shared with TRBD1. Per the germline V gene, CDR1 is SGHKS and CDR2 is YYEKEE (reference sequence). The ends lost 4 bases at V and 3 bases at J; junction bases unmatched: 12. This CDR3 spans 16 amino acids. The CDR3 region is CASSHPTGAENYEQYF. CDR3 DNA sequence: TGTGCCAGCAGCCATCCGACAGGGGCGGAAAACTACGAGCAGTACTTC.

The chain employs TRBV7-8 and TRBJ1-2; D is perhaps TRBD1 (5 bases). V was clipped by 2 bases and J by 0 bases, with 13 bases between them. The CDR3 sequence is 16 residues long. Germline V gene sequence: CDR1 SGHVS, CDR2 FQNEAQ. The CDR3 spells CASSLTSAGSNYGYTF. In DNA, the CDR3 is TGTGCCAGCAGCTTAACGTCGGCAGGGTCTAACTATGGCTACACCTTC.

Only one count was recorded for this clone. The chain is built from TRBV7-9 and TRBJ2-1, with 7 bases matching TRBD2. Trimming cost V 5 bases and J 1 base; bases outside gene matches: 14. Germline assignment: CDR1 SEHNR and CDR2 FQNEAQ (reference sequence). This CDR3 has 18 residues. The CDR3 bases are TGTGCCAGCAGCCCCATTGGAAAGCTAGCGGTGTCCTACAATGAGCAGTTCTTC. It yields the protein CASSPIGKLAVSYNEQFF.

Comment on this clone: The same CDR3 arises from other DNA sequences in this sample as well. The rearrangement uses TRBV10-1 and TRBJ2-7; no clear D gene. V lost 3 bases and J lost 1, with 4 bases in between. Germline loops: CDR1 WNHNN, CDR2 SYGVQD (reference sequence). The CDR3 runs 12 residues. CDR3 amino acids: CASSDSSYEQYF. The CDR3 coding sequence is TGCGCCAGCAGTGACAGTTCCTACGAGCAGTACTTC.

This chain links TRBV27 with TRBJ1-2, with D possibly being TRBD1 (5 bases). The CDR3 covers 14 residues. The V and J ends lost 5 bases and 2 bases respectively, with 12 bases between them. The V gene's germline CDR1 is MNHEY and CDR2 SMNVEV (reference sequence). As DNA, the CDR3 is TGTGCCAGCAGTCCATCCGGGACCAACTATGGCTACACCTTC. It translates to CASSPSGTNYGYTF.

CDR3 sequence (DNA): TGTGCCAGTAGTACGGATCAACTGGGCAATCAGCCCCAGCATTTT. Its protein product is CASSTDQLGNQPQHF. J is TRBJ1-5 and V is TRBV19, with D unclear. The ends were cut back, 4 bases at V and 2 bases at J, with 12 bases in the middle. CDR3 length: 15 residues. CDR1 is LNHDA, CDR2 SQIVND, per germline (reference sequence).

V gene TRBV11-1 combines with J gene TRBJ2-1; TRBD2 agrees at 8 bases. The CDR3 contains 13 residues. Germline CDR1 is SGHAT and CDR2 is FQDESV (reference sequence). Trimming took 5 bases from V and 9 from J; bases not matched to a gene: 6. The CDR3 nucleotides read TGTGCCAGCAGCCTCCGGGGGGGGCTTGAGCAGTTCTTC. Translated: CASSLRGGLEQFF.

The chain uses TRBV7-9 and TRBJ1-5; D is unresolved. V lost 5 bases to trimming and J lost 2 bases, with 10 bases between them. The CDR3 extends over 14 amino acids. Germline lookup yields CDR1 SEHNR and CDR2 FQNEAQ (reference sequence). CDR3 loop: CASSPRAGNQPQHF. CDR3 in DNA: TGTGCCAGCAGCCCAAGGGCGGGCAATCAGCCCCAGCATTTT.

This chain joins TRBV7-9 and TRBJ2-1, with 7 nucleotides matching TRBD2. There are 17 residues in the CDR3. CDR1 SEHNR and CDR2 FQNEAQ come from the germline V gene (reference sequence). Trimming removed 3 bases from V and 9 bases from J; junction bases left unmatched: 17. The CDR3 sequence: CASSLSLREAPSSEQFF. DNA for the CDR3: TGTGCCAGCAGCTTGTCCCTTCGGGAGGCTCCTTCGAGTGAGCAGTTCTTC.

The chain combines TRBV7-9 with TRBJ1-2; D not resolved. The CDR3 spans 16 residues. V gave up 3 bases and J gave up 4 bases, with 18 bases separating them. Germline CDR1 SEHNR, CDR2 FQNEAQ (reference sequence). Here the CDR3 DNA reads TGTGCCAGCAGCTTTTTCGAAGTAGGAGGGAGCTATGGCTACACCTTC. Its translation is CASSFFEVGGSYGYTF.

About this clone: Other DNA sequences in the sample encode the same CDR3. Here the CDR3 reads CASSYSSAYEQYF. Here the CDR3 DNA reads TGTGCCAGCAGTTACTCAAGTGCCTACGAGCAGTACTTC. The chain combines TRBV6-6 with TRBJ2-7; D ambiguous. The CDR3 contains 13 residues. Germline V gene sequence: CDR1 MNHNY, CDR2 SVGAGI (reference sequence). With 0 bases removed from V and 2 bases from J, the gap between germline ends came to 5 bases.

The rearrangement links TRBV5-6 to TRBJ2-7; D may be TRBD1 (6 bases). The CDR3 is 13 amino acids. Germline-derived CDR1 and CDR2 are SGHDT and YYEEEE. Trimming pared 4 bases from V and 3 bases from J, leaving 11 bases between. CDR3 sequence (DNA): TGTGCCAGCAGCGCCGGGACAAACTACGAGCAGTACTTC. This encodes CASSAGTNYEQYF. The whole variable domain, filled in from reference TRBV5-6 and TRBJ2-7, reads DAGVTQSPTHLIKTRGQQVTLRCSPKSGHDTVSWYQQALGQGPQFIFQYYEEEERQRGNFPDRFSGHQFPNYSSELNVNALLLGDSALYLCASSAGTNYEQYFGPGTRLTVT.

The V call is TRBV28, the J call TRBJ2-7, with 8 bases aligning to TRBD1. CDR3 size: 13 residues. Trimming cost V 6 bases and J 2 bases; bases outside gene matches: 3. CDR1 is MDHEN, CDR2 SYDVKM, per germline. CDR3 bases: TGTGCCAGCAGGCAGGGGGCTACCTACGAGCAGTACTTC. Residues: CASRQGATYEQYF.

V is TRBV28 and J is TRBJ1-1; 10 positions match TRBD1. The CDR3 has 14 amino acids. CDR1 is MDHEN and CDR2 is SYDVKM in the germline V gene. Trimming at V came to 6 bases and at J to 4 bases, leaving 5 bases not matched to a gene. The CDR3 DNA reads as TGTGCCAGCAGCAAGGACAGGGGGTTCACTGAAGCTTTCTTT. Encoded protein: CASSKDRGFTEAFF. Using reference TRBV28 and TRBJ1-1 for the parts outside the CDR3, the full variable domain is DVKVTQSSRYLVKRTGEKVFLECVQDMDHENMFWYRQDPGLGLRLIYFSYDVKMKEKGDIPEGYSVSREKKERFSLILESASTNQTSMYLCASSKDRGFTEAFFGQGTRLTVV.

This clone appeared once. V gene TRBV9 combines with J gene TRBJ1-4; 7 bases align to TRBD1. CDR1 is SGDLS and CDR2 is YYNGEE in the germline V gene. The CDR3 loop spans 20 amino acids. V lost 4 bases and J lost 4; bases outside the gene matches: 22. CDR3 DNA: TGTGCCAGCAGCCAAAGGGTGGGAAGCGAAGGGGACAGAGATAATGAAAAACTGTTTTTT. This codes for CASSQRVGSEGDRDNEKLFF.

The chain couples TRBV4-3 to TRBJ2-1; the D is unclear. Trimming removed 1 base at V and 2 bases at J, with 18 bases between. The CDR3 spans 18 residues. Germline values: CDR1 LGHNA, CDR2 YSLEER. Written as DNA, the CDR3 is TGCGCCAGCAGCCAAGGTGGATGGGAAGGATCGACCTACAATGAGCAGTTCTTC. Encoded protein: CASSQGGWEGSTYNEQFF.

The chain combines TRBV2 with TRBJ2-3; D gene unclear. Trimming removed 2 bases from V and 4 bases from J, with 4 bases in between. CDR3 length equals 12 residues. Germline values: CDR1 SNHLY, CDR2 FYNNEI. Written as DNA, the CDR3 is TGTGCCAGCAGTGAACGGCCAGATACGCAGTATTTT. Protein: CASSERPDTQYF.